These T cell receptor beta chains were read from a single sample in a study of vaccination and CD4 T cells after COVID-19. No antigen has been identified for these receptors. MiXCR, applied by TCRdb to the PCR reads, yields one record per CDR3 protein. The repertoire holds some 10,000 distinct CDR3 sequences, with less than 45% as singletons. The sample taken for sequencing was CD4+ T cells from blood, cultured in vitro. All receptors derive from a human donor in good health. The CDR3 runs from the conserved cysteine through the conserved F or W. A D gene is named only where the DNA matches it firmly. Where a row states a size, it is once, few, many or the class of an expanded clone; other rows omit it.

clone size	V gene	J gene	D gene	CDR3 DNA	CDR3 protein
-	TRBV28	TRBJ2-7	-	TGTGCCAGCAGTTTACCCGGGGGCCAATACGAGCAGTACTTC	CASSLPGGQYEQYF
-	TRBV29-1	TRBJ1-2	TRBD1	TGCAGCGTTCGATACCCGGGACAGGGGGCACTAGGCTACACCTTC	CSVRYPGQGALGYTF
-	TRBV20-1	TRBJ1-5	-	TGCAGTGCTAGAGTTTCGAGGGGCCTGGGCAATCAGCCCCAGCATTTT	CSARVSRGLGNQPQHF
-	TRBV7-9	TRBJ2-7	-	TGTGCCAGCAGCTGGTCCGAGAGTTCCTACGAGCAGTACTTC	CASSWSESSYEQYF
-	TRBV7-2	TRBJ1-2	-	TGTGCCAGCAGCTCCGGGCCTTCTAACTATGGCTACACCTTC	CASSSGPSNYGYTF
-	TRBV7-8	TRBJ2-3	-	TGTGCCAGCAGCTTATATCAACTCGGGCCGGCAGATACGCAGTATTTT	CASSLYQLGPADTQYF
-	TRBV20-1	TRBJ2-7	-	TGCAGTGCTAAATTCTACAGGGACGGAGACTACGAGCAGTACTTC	CSAKFYRDGDYEQYF
few	TRBV24-1	TRBJ2-1	-	TGTGCCACCAGTGCCTCTCCTAGTATCAATGAGCAGTTCTTC	CATSASPSINEQFF
-	TRBV19	TRBJ1-5	TRBD1	TGTGCCAGCCATGGACAGGGTGTTCAGCCCCAGCATTTT	CASHGQGVQPQHF
-	TRBV2	TRBJ1-2	-	TGTGCCAGCAGGGCAGGGTTAGCTAACTATGGCTACACCTTC	CASRAGLANYGYTF
few	TRBV5-4	TRBJ1-2	TRBD1	TGTGCCAGCAGCACGACCGGGGACAGGGTAGTCTATGGCTACACCTTC	CASSTTGDRVVYGYTF
few	TRBV7-3	TRBJ2-3	TRBD1	TGTGCCAGCAGCTTAGCAGGACAGGGGGCGAGAGATACGCAGTATTTT	CASSLAGQGARDTQYF
-	TRBV6-2/TRBV6-3	TRBJ2-3	TRBD1	TGTGCCAGCAGGCCAGCCCTAACAGGGGGGTCTGATACGCAGTATTTT	CASRPALTGGSDTQYF
-	TRBV24-1	TRBJ1-1	-	TGTGCCACCAGTGATTCCCCCCCAGGGAACACTGAAGCTTTCTTT	CATSDSPPGNTEAFF
-	TRBV6-5	TRBJ1-1	-	TGTGCCAGCAGTTATCGGGGGGCGAGTACTGAAGCTTTCTTT	CASSYRGASTEAFF
few	TRBV7-9	TRBJ2-2	TRBD2	TGTGCCAGCAGCAAAACTAGCGGGAGTTCTACCCCCGGGGAGCTGTTTTTT	CASSKTSGSSTPGELFF
-	TRBV2	TRBJ1-1	-	TGTGCCAGCAGTGTCCGGAACACTGAAGCTTTCTTT	CASSVRNTEAFF
-	TRBV6-2/TRBV6-3	TRBJ2-5	TRBD1	TGTGCCAGCAGTTCCCCGGGACAGGGCTACCAAGAGACCCAGTACTTC	CASSSPGQGYQETQYF
-	TRBV28	TRBJ2-3	-	TGTGCCAGCAGTCTGCTTAGAGATACGCAGTATTTT	CASSLLRDTQYF
-	TRBV7-2	TRBJ2-1	-	TGTGCCAGCACCGCCGGTGAAGGCCGGGCAGCCTACAATGAGCAGTTCTTC	CASTAGEGRAAYNEQFF
once	TRBV28	TRBJ2-7	-	TGTGCCAGCAGCCGTCTGGGGGCCTACGAGCAGTACTTC	CASSRLGAYEQYF
few	TRBV21-1	TRBJ1-2	-	TGTGCCAGCAGCCCAAGACGAGATGGGGCTTTGTGTTCAGGGGCCGATAACTATGGCTACACCTTC	CASSPRRDGALCSGADNYGYTF
few	TRBV6-1	TRBJ1-1	-	TGTGCCAGCAGTCACACAAAGGGGTACACTGAAGCTTTCTTT	CASSHTKGYTEAFF
few	TRBV24-1	TRBJ2-1	TRBD1	TGTGCCACCAGTGATTTGACAGGGGGCAATCAGAATGAGCAGTTCTTC	CATSDLTGGNQNEQFF
-	TRBV18	TRBJ1-5	-	TGTGCCAGCTCACCTACCGGGGGCCAAGGCAATCAGCCCCAGCATTTT	CASSPTGGQGNQPQHF
-	TRBV24-1	TRBJ2-3	TRBD2	TGTGCCACCAGTGATTTTTGGGCTAGCGGAAGCACAGATACGCAGTATTTT	CATSDFWASGSTDTQYF
few	TRBV7-9	TRBJ1-3	-	TGTGCCAGCAGCTGGTCGGCAGCTCTGGGTGGCACCATATATTTT	CASSWSAALGGTIYF
few	TRBV19	TRBJ1-5	TRBD1	TGTGCCAGTAGTACCGGGACAGGGTACAATCAGCCCCAGCATTTT	CASSTGTGYNQPQHF
-	TRBV28	TRBJ2-5	-	TGTGCCAGCACCCTGGGCGGAGAAGAGACCCAGTACTTC	CASTLGGEETQYF
few	TRBV27	TRBJ2-1	-	TGTGCCAGCAGTTTTCGGGGTGAGCAGTTCTTC	CASSFRGEQFF
-	TRBV2	TRBJ1-5	TRBD1	TGTGCCAGCAGGAGGGACAGGGGGAGCAATCAGCCCCAGCATTTT	CASRRDRGSNQPQHF
few	TRBV6-1	TRBJ2-3	TRBD2	TGTGCCAGCAGTGTTGGCGGGAGTGGAGATACGCAGTATTTT	CASSVGGSGDTQYF
-	TRBV19	TRBJ2-2	-	TGTGCCAGTAGTATAAGACAGGAAAGCGGGGAGCTGTTTTTT	CASSIRQESGELFF
few	TRBV28	TRBJ1-5	-	TGTGCCAGCAGTCAGCGAGCGGGGAACAATCAGCCCCAGCATTTT	CASSQRAGNNQPQHF
-	TRBV20-1	TRBJ2-1	TRBD2	TGCAGTGCTCCGGCCCCCCTAGCGGGGAGCTCCTACAATGAGCAGTTCTTC	CSAPAPLAGSSYNEQFF
few	TRBV7-9	TRBJ2-7	TRBD2	TGTGCCAGCAGCTATGGACTAGCGGGAGGGCACGAGCAGTACTTC	CASSYGLAGGHEQYF
-	TRBV20-1	TRBJ2-7	TRBD1	TGCAGTGCTAGAGGGACAGGGGTTTCCTACGAGCAGTACTTC	CSARGTGVSYEQYF
-	TRBV24-1	TRBJ2-3	-	TGTGCCACCAGTTCCCCAGGCCCGGATACGCAGTATTTT	CATSSPGPDTQYF
few	TRBV6-1	TRBJ2-7	-	TGTGCCAGCAGTCTCCGGGGGTGGGACGAGCAGTACTTC	CASSLRGWDEQYF
-	TRBV20-1	TRBJ2-3	-	TGCAGTGCTAGAGATCGTCGGCAGGGGGGGACAGATACGCAGTATTTT	CSARDRRQGGTDTQYF
-	TRBV24-1	TRBJ2-2	-	TGTGCCACCAGTGACATCGGACAGGCCGGGGGACGGGAGCTGTTTTTT	CATSDIGQAGGRELFF